Sequencing of this T cell receptor (beta chain) was carried out in a study of OX40 agonist ivuxolimab in advanced cancers. In the study overall: In this cohort, patients received ivuxolimab, an agonistic anti-OX40 (CD134) antibody. Recorded diagnoses for dose-escalation patients were hepatocellular carcinoma, melanoma, renal cell or head and neck cancer.

Remarks on this clone: The junction departs from the called germline gene at one end, perhaps through a read error.

Profiling relied on immunoSEQ multiplex PCR, and the TCRdb table lists in-frame clones only, not all of them. The data hold roughly 25,000 clones, with 81% observed a single time. This receptor was obtained from an adult with an advanced solid tumor such as melanoma, head and neck, liver or kidney cancer. Sequenced here: CD4+ or CD8+ T cells sorted from blood, sampled in a trial of the OX40 agonist ivuxolimab.

The CDR3 protein is CASSQDRPYDEQFF. CDR3 bases: TGTGCCAGCAGCCAAGATAGGCCCTACGATGAGCAGTTCTTC. The chain employs TRBV4-2 and TRBJ2-1, with D unclear. Germline V gene lookup returns CDR1 LGHNA and CDR2 YNFKEQ. This CDR3 comprises 14 residues.